This TCR beta chain was obtained from a study of OX40 agonist ivuxolimab in advanced cancers. Study context: Subjects had a mean age of about 60 years, with a range of roughly 23 to 79; around 80% were male. Whole-study results and caveats: Partly responding patients at 0.1-3.0 mg/kg showed some of the smallest clonal expansion. CD4+ and CD8+ blood T cells expanded clonally by week 6 at 0.1 to 3.0 mg/kg.

The assay was immunoSEQ multiplex PCR, and TCRdb's table has in-frame clones only and misses some. This sample has 60,000 or so clones; about 90% occur once, and the top ten carry about 5%. To note about this clone: Antigen: not known.

The receptor was derived from an adult with an advanced solid tumor such as melanoma, head and neck, liver or kidney cancer. Here the sequenced sample was CD4+ or CD8+ T cells sorted from blood, taken in a trial of the OX40 agonist ivuxolimab.

The CDR3 nucleotides read TGCGCCAGCCTCCGGACAGGGAAGGACGGGGAGCTGTTTTTT. Translation: CASLRTGKDGELFF. The chain combines TRBV10-2 with TRBJ2-2, with 8 nucleotides matching TRBD1. Germline CDR1 WSHSY, CDR2 SAAADI. This CDR3 has 14 amino acids. The V segment lost 8 bases and the J segment 7 bases; nucleotides outside the gene matches: 9.